The 8 T cell receptor beta chains listed next were all sequenced from one sample in a study of blood T cells in healthy people across ages. Combining a sample-barcoded 5' primer with a J-beta primer mix, a second PCR ran for roughly 7 to 11 cycles. TCRdb reprocessed the 5' RACE reads via MiXCR and lists one record per CDR3 protein. The sample has some 900,000 distinct CDR3 sequences, 48% seen once. The material sequenced was blood. These receptor sequences come from a man aged 30 to 45 in good health.

With respect to this clonotype: One end of the junction varies from germline; a read error may be responsible. V gene TRBV3-1 combines with J gene TRBJ2-1, with 10 bases that match TRBD2. The CDR3 has 16 amino acids. In germline, CDR1 is LGHDT, CDR2 YNNKEL (reference sequence). The CDR3 coding sequence is TGTGCCAGCAGCCTTATAGCGGGGGGCTCCTACACTGAGCAGTTCTTC. As protein: CASSLIAGGSYTEQFF.

In this sample, this clonotype turned up a few times. The chain employs TRBV7-2 and TRBJ1-2, with 8 bases that match TRBD1. The germline V gene encodes CDR1 SGHTA and CDR2 FQGNSA. This CDR3 spans 14 amino acids. The J segment lost 4 bases and the V segment lost 4 bases, leaving 5 bases of the junction unmatched. The CDR3 nucleotides read TGTGCCAGCAGCTATGGGACAGGTCTCTATGGCTACACCTTC. Amino acids: CASSYGTGLYGYTF. The full variable domain, rest sourced from reference TRBV7-2 and TRBJ1-2, is GAGVSQSPSNKVTEKGKDVELRCDPISGHTALYWYRQSLGQGLEFLIYFQGNSAPDKSGLPSDRFSAERTGGSVSTLTIQRTQQEDSAVYLCASSYGTGLYGYTFGSGTRLTVV.

This clonotype was counted between two and nine times. The chain is built from TRBV12-3 or TRBV12-4 and TRBJ2-5, with D possibly TRBD1 on 6 matching bases. V gave up 5 bases and J gave up 5 bases, with 18 bases separating them. This CDR3 spans 15 amino acids. The CDR3 spells CASSTGTLIGETQYF. The CDR3 nucleotides are TGTGCCAGCAGTACAGGGACCCTTATAGGGGAGACCCAGTACTTC.

This clonotype was recorded a few times. The chain combines TRBV28 with TRBJ2-7, with D possibly TRBD1 on 5 matching bases. This CDR3 comprises 13 residues. V lost 9 bases and J 0 bases, leaving 12 bases between the germline ends. Germline V gene data show CDR1 as MDHEN and CDR2 as SYDVKM. The CDR3 sequence: CASTSQDSYEQYF. The CDR3 DNA follows: TGTGCCAGTACGTCACAGGACTCCTACGAGCAGTACTTC.

The chain joins TRBV4-3 to TRBJ2-1; 12 positions agree with TRBD2. There are 20 residues in the CDR3. Germline-derived CDR1 and CDR2 are LGHNA and YSLEER. Losses at the gene ends were 0 bases for V and 0 bases for J; bases not matched to a gene: 9. CDR3 sequence (DNA): TGCGCCAGCAGCCAAGAGATCTCGACTAGCGGGGGTAGCTCCTACAATGAGCAGTTCTTC. Amino acids: CASSQEISTSGGSSYNEQFF.

This clonotype has a handful of counts. This rearrangement joins TRBV28 to TRBJ2-7; D possibly corresponds to TRBD1 (6 bases). Germline V gene lookup returns CDR1 MDHEN and CDR2 SYDVKM. This CDR3 has 14 amino acids. Trimming left V 4 bases short and J 7 bases short, with 17 bases between. The CDR3 DNA follows: TGTGCCAGCAGTTACAGGGAGCTAGCCGAAGAGCAGTACTTC. It codes for CASSYRELAEEQYF.

The chain combines TRBV30 with TRBJ2-3; the D is unclear. The CDR3 runs to 12 residues. Trimming cost V 5 bases and J 1 base, with 7 bases left between them. The germline V gene encodes CDR1 GTSNPN and CDR2 SVGIG (reference sequence). CDR3 sequence (DNA): TGTGCCTGGGACGCGCGCACAGATACGCAGTATTTT. This gives the protein CAWDARTDTQYF.

This clonotype has just a few counts. CDR3 DNA sequence: TGTGCCAGCAGAGGAATCCGGGACAGGGTTTCCTACGAGCAGTACTTC. Translated: CASRGIRDRVSYEQYF. The chain couples TRBV6-5 to TRBJ2-7, with 9 positions matching TRBD1. Germline V CDR1 and CDR2: MNHEY, SVGAGI. CDR3 length: 16 residues. The trim removed 6 bases at V and 1 base at J, leaving 10 bases unmatched.